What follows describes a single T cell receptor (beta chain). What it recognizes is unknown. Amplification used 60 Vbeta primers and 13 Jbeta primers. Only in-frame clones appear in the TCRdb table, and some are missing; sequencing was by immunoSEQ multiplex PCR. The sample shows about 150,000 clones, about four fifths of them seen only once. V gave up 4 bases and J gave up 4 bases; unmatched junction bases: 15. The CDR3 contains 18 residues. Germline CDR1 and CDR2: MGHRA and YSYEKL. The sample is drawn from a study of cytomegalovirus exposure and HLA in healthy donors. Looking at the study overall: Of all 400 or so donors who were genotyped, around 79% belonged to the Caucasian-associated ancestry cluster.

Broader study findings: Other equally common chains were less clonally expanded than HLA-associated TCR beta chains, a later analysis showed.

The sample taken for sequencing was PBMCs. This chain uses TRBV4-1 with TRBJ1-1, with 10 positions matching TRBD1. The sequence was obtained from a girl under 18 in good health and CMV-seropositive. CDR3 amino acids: CASSRDELTGGYGTEAFF. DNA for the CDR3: TGCGCCAGCAGCCGAGACGAATTGACAGGGGGCTACGGCACTGAAGCTTTCTTT.